Shown below are 30 T cell receptor beta chains from a single sample sequenced in a study of shared clonotypes between healthy human individuals (TCRdb year 2020). Libraries came from the immunoSEQ multiplex PCR assay. The clones in this table, taken by TCRdb from immuneACCESS, are in-frame only. Not every clone is retained; where verified, under half of the shortfall comes from an unresolved V gene, and the cause of the rest is unknown. The sample records about 730,000 clones, around 77% of which are singletons. The top ten constitute more than 1.5% of the sample. The specimen sequenced was memory CD4+ T cells sorted from blood. The sample's cell subset or site label, decoded: CD45RA-negative fraction. The receptor set was obtained from a woman aged 25-40 years in good health.

This sequence joins TRBV4-1 and TRBJ1-2; no definite D call. Germline lookup yields CDR1 MGHRA and CDR2 YSYEKL. The CDR3 runs to 13 residues. Deletions cut 0 bases from V and 3 bases from J, with 5 bases between. The CDR3 sequence is CASSQDPDYGYTF. The CDR3, as DNA: TGCGCCAGCAGCCAAGACCCAGACTATGGCTACACCTTC.

The chain combines TRBV5-1 with TRBJ1-2; TRBD1 might be the D (5 bases). V shed 1 base and J shed 0 bases, with 22 bases lying between them. Germline loops: CDR1 SGHRS, CDR2 YFSETQ. CDR3 length: 19 amino acids. CDR3 sequence (DNA): TGCGCCAGCAGCTTGAAGGTCGCGACGGGCGGGGCAGCTAACTATGGCTACACCTTC. Translation: CASSLKVATGGAANYGYTF.

In this sample, this clone turned up a few times. This chain uses TRBV19 with TRBJ1-1, with D perhaps TRBD1 (5 bases). The CDR3 extends over 16 amino acids. Germline V gene sequence: CDR1 LNHDA, CDR2 SQIVND (reference sequence). The V and J ends lost 2 bases and 0 bases respectively, with 13 bases between them. CDR3 nucleotides: TGTGCCAGTAGTATACGGCAGGGCCGCTTGAACACTGAAGCTTTCTTT. Protein sequence: CASSIRQGRLNTEAFF.

This clone showed up just once. J is TRBJ2-5 and V is TRBV28; D is undetermined. Trimming left V 3 bases short and J 7 bases short, with 9 bases between. This CDR3 has 12 residues. Germline values: CDR1 MDHEN, CDR2 SYDVKM. The CDR3 reads CASSFERGTQYF. CDR3 DNA sequence: TGTGCCAGCAGTTTTGAAAGAGGGACCCAGTACTTC.

The V and J genes are TRBV9 and TRBJ2-1; a possible D gene is TRBD1 (6 bases). There are 16 residues in the CDR3. Germline V gives CDR1 SGDLS, CDR2 YYNGEE. Trimming left V 0 bases short and J 0 bases short, with 10 bases between. The CDR3 reads CASSVASRGSYNEQFF. CDR3 sequence (DNA): TGTGCCAGCAGCGTAGCTAGCAGGGGCTCCTACAATGAGCAGTTCTTC.

As to this clone: This sample includes further DNA sequences coding for the same CDR3. The CDR3 reads CASSPGVGTEAFF. CDR3 nucleotide sequence: TGTGCCAGCTCACCGGGGGTCGGCACTGAAGCTTTCTTT. This rearrangement joins TRBV18 to TRBJ1-1, with TRBD1 as a possible D gene (5 bases). From germline, CDR1 is KGHSH and CDR2 LQKENI. V shed 3 bases and J shed 4 bases, with 9 bases lying between them. The CDR3 spans 13 residues.

J is TRBJ2-7 and V is TRBV9; D unclear. The CDR3 totals 14 residues. V was pared by 4 bases and J by 3 bases, with 14 bases between. Germline CDR1 SGDLS, CDR2 YYNGEE. The CDR3 DNA sequence: TGTGCCAGCAGCCCTCAATCTGTCGGCTACGAGCAGTACTTC. Protein product: CASSPQSVGYEQYF.

This chain uses TRBV25-1 with TRBJ1-5; the D gene is possibly TRBD1 (6 bases). Per the germline V gene, CDR1 is MGHDK and CDR2 is SYGVNS. CDR3 size: 13 residues. V dropped 2 bases and J dropped 6 bases, with 8 bases sitting between them. This chain's CDR3 is CASSEGGPQPQHF. CDR3 DNA sequence: TGTGCCAGCAGTGAAGGGGGCCCTCAGCCCCAGCATTTT. Looking up the rest from reference TRBV25-1 and TRBJ1-5 gives the full variable domain: EADIYQTPRYLVIGTGKKITLECSQTMGHDKMYWYQQDPGMELHLIHYSYGVNSTEKGDLSSESTVSRIRTEHFPLTLESARPSHTSQYLCASSEGGPQPQHFGDGTRLSIL.

This clone has at least ten counts. Other DNA sequences from this sample encode an identical CDR3 as well. The chain has TRBV19 and TRBJ2-5; D possibly corresponds to TRBD1 (5 bases). The CDR3 contains 13 residues. Germline CDR1 is LNHDA and CDR2 is SQIVND (reference sequence). Trimming removed 3 bases from V and 3 bases from J, with 8 bases in between. In nucleotides, the CDR3 is TGTGCCAGTAGTATGACCAGGGAAGAGACCCAGTACTTC. It yields the protein CASSMTREETQYF.

This clone was counted ten times or more. The V call is TRBV5-6, the J call TRBJ2-2, with D uncertain. Germline CDR1 is SGHDT and CDR2 is YYEEEE. There are 16 residues in the CDR3. V was cut by 2 bases and J by 2 bases, with 13 bases left in between. CDR3 coding DNA: TGTGCCAGCAGCTTATTCTCCGTTCGAAACACCGGGGAGCTGTTTTTT. This encodes CASSLFSVRNTGELFF. The entire variable domain, with the rest obtained from reference TRBV5-6 and TRBJ2-2, is as follows: DAGVTQSPTHLIKTRGQQVTLRCSPKSGHDTVSWYQQALGQGPQFIFQYYEEEERQRGNFPDRFSGHQFPNYSSELNVNALLLGDSALYLCASSLFSVRNTGELFFGEGSRLTVL.

V is TRBV4-1 and J is TRBJ2-1; 10 bases agree with TRBD2. Trimming at V came to 3 bases and at J to 3 bases, leaving 2 bases not matched to a gene. The germline V gene encodes CDR1 MGHRA and CDR2 YSYEKL. This CDR3 has 15 amino acids. In DNA form, the CDR3 reads TGCGCCAGCAGCCATGCTAGCGGGGGCTACAATGAGCAGTTCTTC. Protein product: CASSHASGGYNEQFF.

The gene calls are TRBV7-8 and TRBJ2-1, with a possible D match to TRBD2 (5 bases). CDR1 and CDR2 (germline): SGHVS, FQNEAQ. The ends were cut back, 2 bases at V and 9 bases at J, with 14 bases in the middle. The CDR3 sequence is 14 residues long. This CDR3 reads CASSLLLVVGEQFF. DNA for the CDR3: TGTGCCAGCAGCTTACTACTAGTCGTCGGTGAGCAGTTCTTC.

V gene TRBV5-1 combines with J gene TRBJ2-1; D is possibly TRBD1 or TRBD2 (5 bases each). V was shortened by 4 bases and J by 4 bases, with 15 bases between the two germline ends. This CDR3 has 15 residues. Germline V gives CDR1 SGHRS, CDR2 YFSETQ. For the CDR3, the DNA is TGCGCCAGCAGCCCCGACAGTTTAGCGTACAATGAGCAGTTCTTC. Its protein product is CASSPDSLAYNEQFF.

The V and J genes are TRBV5-4 and TRBJ2-4, with D possibly TRBD2 on 7 matching bases. Trimming left V 4 bases short and J 8 bases short, with 16 bases between. The CDR3 runs to 14 residues. Germline values: CDR1 SGHNT, CDR2 YYREEE (reference sequence). This CDR3 reads CASSRGGAGDIQYF. CDR3 in DNA: TGTGCCAGCAGCCGAGGGGGGGCGGGGGACATTCAGTACTTC.

The rearrangement links TRBV30 to TRBJ1-3; weak D call: TRBD1 (5 bases). The CDR3 consists of 14 residues. Germline V gene lookup returns CDR1 GTSNPN and CDR2 SVGIG (reference sequence). V gave up 5 bases and J gave up 0 bases, with 11 bases separating them. CDR3 residues: CAWGGRSSGNTIYF. The DNA of the CDR3 is TGTGCCTGGGGGGGACGGTCCTCTGGAAACACCATATATTTT.

V is TRBV18 and J is TRBJ2-2; D unresolved. There are 15 residues in the CDR3. V lost 2 bases to trimming and J lost 8 bases, with 15 bases between them. In germline, CDR1 is KGHSH, CDR2 LQKENI. The CDR3 protein is CASSPGRTLGGELFF. CDR3 DNA: TGTGCCAGCTCACCAGGCAGGACCCTGGGAGGGGAGCTGTTTTTT.

This chain links TRBV7-6 with TRBJ2-7; the D gene is possibly TRBD1 (5 bases). The germline V gene has CDR1 SGHVS and CDR2 FNYEAQ. CDR3 length: 13 residues. The germline V and J ends were trimmed by 5 bases and 4 bases, with 12 bases remaining between them. This CDR3 reads CASSPNRGYEQYF. For the CDR3, the DNA is TGTGCCAGCAGCCCAAATAGGGGTTACGAGCAGTACTTC.

The V call is TRBV6-1, the J call TRBJ2-5; TRBD2 agrees at 11 bases. CDR1 and CDR2 from the germline V gene are MNHNS and SASEGT. Trimming took 3 bases from V and 5 from J; bases not matched to a gene: 8. The CDR3 consists of 16 residues. This CDR3 is CASSERSGRAGETQYF. In DNA, the CDR3 is TGTGCCAGCAGTGAGCGTAGCGGGAGGGCCGGGGAGACCCAGTACTTC.

This chain links TRBV25-1 with TRBJ2-5; 12 bases line up with TRBD2. Germline CDR1 MGHDK, CDR2 SYGVNS. J gave up 5 bases and V 8 bases, and 15 bases lay outside the gene matches. This CDR3 comprises 17 residues. CDR3 sequence (DNA): TGTGCCAGCGGGACCCTTGGACTAGCGGGGATCATGGAGACCCAGTACTTC. Amino acids: CASGTLGLAGIMETQYF.

The genes are TRBV2 and TRBJ1-2; the D gene is possibly TRBD1 (5 bases). V lost 8 bases to trimming and J lost 4 bases, with 17 bases between them. This CDR3 is built from 14 residues. From germline, CDR1 is SNHLY and CDR2 FYNNEI. CDR3 DNA: TGTGCCAGCGTGTCAGTGGGGCGGACCTATGGCTACACCTTC. Amino acid sequence: CASVSVGRTYGYTF. Filled out from reference TRBV2 and TRBJ1-2, the complete variable domain reads EPEVTQTPSHQVTQMGQEVILRCVPISNHLYFYWYRQILGQKVEFLVSFYNNEISEKSEIFDDQFSVERPDGSNFTLKIRSTKLEDSAMYFCASVSVGRTYGYTFGSGTRLTVV.

V is TRBV27 and J is TRBJ2-7; D ambiguous. Trimming removed 6 bases from V and 5 bases from J, with 11 bases in between. This CDR3 contains 12 residues. Germline V gene sequence: CDR1 MNHEY, CDR2 SMNVEV (reference sequence). Here the CDR3 DNA reads TGTGCCAGCAGATATAAGGACCACGAGCAGTACTTC. It codes for CASRYKDHEQYF.

Here the CDR3 reads CASSYSSLAGTYEQYF. Here the CDR3 DNA reads TGTGCCAGCAGTTACTCGAGCCTAGCGGGGACCTACGAGCAGTACTTC. The chain has TRBV6-5 and TRBJ2-7, with 9 bases lining up with TRBD2. The germline V gene encodes CDR1 MNHEY and CDR2 SVGAGI. V was clipped by 0 bases and J by 2 bases; unmatched bases: 5. CDR3 length: 16 amino acids.

The CDR3 nucleotides are TGTGCCAGCAGTTTTTTTCCAATAGGGGGGCTACAAGAGACCCAGTACTTC. Translated: CASSFFPIGGLQETQYF. The genes are TRBV28 and TRBJ2-5; D is perhaps TRBD1 or TRBD2 (6 bases each). This CDR3 spans 17 amino acids. CDR1 is MDHEN, CDR2 SYDVKM, per germline. Trimming pared 3 bases from V and 2 bases from J, leaving 19 bases between.

The V call is TRBV5-1, the J call TRBJ2-7, with TRBD1 as a possible D gene (6 bases). The CDR3 has 15 amino acids. The V gene lost 3 bases and the J gene lost 0 bases, with 13 bases spanning the gap. Germline V gives CDR1 SGHRS, CDR2 YFSETQ. In DNA, the CDR3 is TGCGCCAGCAGCTCTGGTCAGGGGAACTCCTACGAGCAGTACTTC. This translates into CASSSGQGNSYEQYF. Full variable domain (remainder filled in from reference TRBV5-1 and TRBJ2-7): KAGVTQTPRYLIKTRGQQVTLSCSPISGHRSVSWYQQTPGQGLQFLFEYFSETQRNKGNFPGRFSGRQFSNSRSEMNVSTLELGDSALYLCASSSGQGNSYEQYFGPGTRLTVT.

Comment on this clone: This may come from a read error, since a much larger clone is one base off. The V and J genes are TRBV11-2 and TRBJ2-1; D uncertain. The V gene's germline CDR1 is SGHAT and CDR2 FQNNGV. The V end lost 3 bases, the J end lost 5 bases, and 2 bases lay between the germline ends. CDR3 length: 11 amino acids. This CDR3 is CASSFNNEQFF. CDR3 coding DNA: TGTGCCAGCAGCTTCAACAATGAGCAGTTCTTC.

The V call is TRBV7-8, the J call TRBJ2-7, with 16 bases that match TRBD2. Germline CDR1 SGHVS, CDR2 FQNEAQ. The V gene end was trimmed by 3 bases and the J gene end by 4 bases; junction bases not matched to a gene: 9. The CDR3 is made up of 18 amino acids. CDR3 sequence: CASSLMGLAGGPGYEQYF. CDR3 sequence (DNA): TGTGCCAGCAGCTTGATGGGACTAGCGGGAGGGCCGGGTTACGAGCAGTACTTC.

The J gene is TRBJ2-5, the V gene TRBV19, with D uncertain. Trimming removed 2 bases at V and 0 bases at J, with 7 bases between. Germline values: CDR1 LNHDA, CDR2 SQIVND (reference sequence). The CDR3 loop spans 14 amino acids. Here the CDR3 DNA reads TGTGCCAGTAGTATAAGACACAACCAAGAGACCCAGTACTTC. This sequence encodes CASSIRHNQETQYF.

A few counts support this clone. J is TRBJ2-2 and V is TRBV19; TRBD2 matches 12 bases. Germline-derived CDR1 and CDR2 are LNHDA and SQIVND (reference sequence). CDR3 length equals 15 residues. V was clipped by 7 bases and J by 5 bases; unmatched bases: 5. The CDR3 loop reads CASMGGLAGTGELFF. The CDR3 DNA reads TGTGCCAGTATGGGGGGACTAGCGGGTACCGGGGAGCTGTTTTTT.

This chain links TRBV30 with TRBJ1-2, with a tentative D call TRBD1 (5 bases). Trimming pared 0 bases from V and 3 bases from J, leaving 14 bases between. The CDR3 is 15 amino acids. Per germline, CDR1 GTSNPN and CDR2 SVGIG (reference sequence). CDR3 bases: TGTGCCTGGAGTGTGCCCCAGGGCCCCTACTATGGCTACACCTTC. It encodes CAWSVPQGPYYGYTF.

The chain links TRBV7-9 to TRBJ2-7; D ambiguous. The CDR3 extends over 13 amino acids. The V end was cut by 3 bases, the J end by 3 bases, with 9 bases between. Germline V gene sequence: CDR1 SEHNR, CDR2 FQNEAQ (reference sequence). This CDR3 reads CASSFYSSYEQYF. The CDR3, as DNA: TGTGCCAGCAGCTTTTACAGTAGCTACGAGCAGTACTTC.